This T cell receptor (beta chain) appears in the sequencing data of a study of blood T cell repertoires in COVID-19. For the study at large: The samples span acute and convalescent COVID-19 from the United States, Italy and Spain.

The CDR3 loop spans 15 amino acids. In germline, CDR1 is GTSNPN, CDR2 SVGIG (reference sequence). The J segment lost 2 bases and the V segment lost 4 bases, leaving 6 bases of the junction unmatched. Here immunoSEQ multiplex PCR was the method, and the copy in TCRdb shows in-frame clones only, minus some. Here the sample spans around 140,000 clones, over 75% being singletons. Input material: peripheral blood. The clonotype comes from a human donor in a cohort sampled during active COVID-19. This chain joins TRBV30 and TRBJ2-5; 11 bases are shared with TRBD2. DNA for the CDR3: TGTGCCTGGAATCTAGCGGGAGGTCGTCAAGAGACCCAGTACTTC. Its protein product is CAWNLAGGRQETQYF. Based on the CDR3 plus reference TRBV30 and TRBJ2-5, the full variable domain is SQTIHQWPATLVQPVGSPLSLECTVEGTSNPNLYWYRQAAGRGLQLLFYSVGIGQISSEVPQNLSASRPQDRQFILSSKKLLLSDSGFYLCAWNLAGGRQETQYFGPGTRLLVL.